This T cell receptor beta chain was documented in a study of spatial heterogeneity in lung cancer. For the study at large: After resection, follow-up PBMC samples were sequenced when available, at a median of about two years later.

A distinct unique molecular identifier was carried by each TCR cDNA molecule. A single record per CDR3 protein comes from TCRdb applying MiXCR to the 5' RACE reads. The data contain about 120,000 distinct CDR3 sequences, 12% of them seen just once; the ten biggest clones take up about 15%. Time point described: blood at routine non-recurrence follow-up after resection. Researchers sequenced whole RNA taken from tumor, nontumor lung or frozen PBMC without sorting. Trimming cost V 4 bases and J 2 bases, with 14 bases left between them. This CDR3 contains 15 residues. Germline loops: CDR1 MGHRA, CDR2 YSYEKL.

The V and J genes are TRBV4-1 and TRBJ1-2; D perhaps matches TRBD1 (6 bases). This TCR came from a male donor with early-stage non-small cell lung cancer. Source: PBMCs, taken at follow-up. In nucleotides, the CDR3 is TGCGCCAGCAGCCTTCTCGGACAGACAAACTATGGCTACACCTTC. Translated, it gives CASSLLGQTNYGYTF.